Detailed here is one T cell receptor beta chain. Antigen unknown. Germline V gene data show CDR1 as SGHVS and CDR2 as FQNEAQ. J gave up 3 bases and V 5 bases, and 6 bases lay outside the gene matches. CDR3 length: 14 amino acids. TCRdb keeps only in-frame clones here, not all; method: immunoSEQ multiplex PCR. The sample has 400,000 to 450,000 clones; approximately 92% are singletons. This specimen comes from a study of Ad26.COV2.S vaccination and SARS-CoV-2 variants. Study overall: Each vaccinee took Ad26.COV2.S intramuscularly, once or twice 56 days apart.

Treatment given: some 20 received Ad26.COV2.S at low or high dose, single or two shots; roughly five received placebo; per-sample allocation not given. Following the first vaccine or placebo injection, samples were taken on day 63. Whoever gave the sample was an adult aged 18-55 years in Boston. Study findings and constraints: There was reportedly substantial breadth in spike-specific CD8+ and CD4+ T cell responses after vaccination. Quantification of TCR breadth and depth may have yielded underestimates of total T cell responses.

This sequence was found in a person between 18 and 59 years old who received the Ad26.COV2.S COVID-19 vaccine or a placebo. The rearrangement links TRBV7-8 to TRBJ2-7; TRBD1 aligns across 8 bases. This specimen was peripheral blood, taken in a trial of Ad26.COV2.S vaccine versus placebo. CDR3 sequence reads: CASSRGTGFYEQYF. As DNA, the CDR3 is TGTGCCAGCAGCAGAGGGACAGGCTTCTACGAGCAGTACTTC.